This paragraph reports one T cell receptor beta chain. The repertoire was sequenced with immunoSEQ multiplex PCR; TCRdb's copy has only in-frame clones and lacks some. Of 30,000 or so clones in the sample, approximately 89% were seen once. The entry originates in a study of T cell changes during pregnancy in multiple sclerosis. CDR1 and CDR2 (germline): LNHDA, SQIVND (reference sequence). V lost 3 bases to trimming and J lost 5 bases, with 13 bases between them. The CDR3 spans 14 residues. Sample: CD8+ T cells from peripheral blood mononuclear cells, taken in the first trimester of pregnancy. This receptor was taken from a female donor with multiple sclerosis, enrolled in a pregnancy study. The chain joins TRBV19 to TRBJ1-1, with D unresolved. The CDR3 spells CASSMNPGQTEAFF. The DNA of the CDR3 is TGTGCCAGTAGTATGAATCCGGGTCAAACTGAAGCTTTCTTT.